The 29 T cell receptor beta chains presented below share a single source sample, sequenced in a study of control samples from healthy donors and cancer patients. Repertoires were generated with immunoSEQ multiplex PCR, while TCRdb's copy carries only in-frame clones and drops some. The sample holds some 71,000 clones, approximately 89% seen once. Sequences were obtained from PBMCs. These receptors were taken from a man aged 60 to 75 with lung cancer.

The CDR3 protein is CASSLDGGASDTQYF. In nucleotides, the CDR3 is TGTGCCAGCAGCTTGGACGGTGGGGCTTCAGATACGCAGTATTTT. The chain employs TRBV5-5 and TRBJ2-3, with D tentatively TRBD1 (5 bases). CDR1 SGHKS and CDR2 YYEKEE come from the germline V gene (reference sequence). The V end lost 0 bases, the J end lost 4 bases, and 12 bases lay between the germline ends. This CDR3 region has 15 residues. The variable domain in full, with the rest retrieved from reference TRBV5-5 and TRBJ2-3, is DAGVTQSPTHLIKTRGQQVTLRCSPISGHKSVSWYQQVLGQGPQFIFQYYEKEERGRGNFPDRFSARQFPNYSSELNVNALLLGDSALYLCASSLDGGASDTQYFGPGTRLTVL.

The rearrangement uses TRBV19 and TRBJ2-3; possible D gene TRBD1, 6 bases. The CDR3 covers 14 residues. Deletions cut 0 bases from V and 6 bases from J, with 10 bases between. Germline V lookup: CDR1 LNHDA, CDR2 SQIVND (reference sequence). CDR3 in amino acids: CASSIEAGADTQYF. CDR3 bases: TGTGCCAGTAGTATAGAAGCAGGGGCGGATACGCAGTATTTT. The variable domain in full, completed from reference TRBV19 and TRBJ2-3, reads DGGITQSPKYLFRKEGQNVTLSCEQNLNHDAMYWYRQDPGQGLRLIYYSQIVNDFQKGDIAEGYSVSREKKESFPLTVTSAQKNPTAFYLCASSIEAGADTQYFGPGTRLTVL.

The chain joins TRBV6-5 to TRBJ2-7; perhaps TRBD1 as D (6 bases). The CDR3 extends over 13 amino acids. Germline-derived CDR1 and CDR2 are MNHEY and SVGAGI. Deletions cut 0 bases from V and 8 bases from J, with 11 bases between. The CDR3 region is CASSYSAGEKQYV. The CDR3, as DNA: TGTGCCAGCAGTTACTCCGCAGGGGAGAAGCAGTACGTC.

On this clone itself: At the DNA level, this CDR3 is encoded by other sequences in the same sample as well. The chain couples TRBV18 to TRBJ1-2, with 8 bases fitting TRBD1. The V gene end was trimmed by 3 bases and the J gene end by 8 bases; junction bases not matched to a gene: 5. The germline V gene encodes CDR1 KGHSH and CDR2 LQKENI. The CDR3 has 13 residues. As DNA, the CDR3 is TGTGCCAGCTCACCTTCGGACAGGGACGGCTACACCTTC. It yields the protein CASSPSDRDGYTF.

This clone was detected only once. The V and J genes are TRBV6-5 and TRBJ1-2; 7 bases line up with TRBD1. The CDR3 consists of 14 residues. V lost 10 bases to trimming and J lost 0 bases; unmatched junction nucleotides: 8. The germline CDR1 and CDR2 sequences are MNHEY and SVGAGI. CDR3 region: CAIPGTATNYGYTF. The CDR3, as DNA: TGTGCCATCCCCGGGACAGCAACTAACTATGGCTACACCTTC.

V usage is TRBV12-3 or TRBV12-4 and J usage is TRBJ2-5; 7 positions agree with TRBD1. The trim removed 2 bases at V and 5 bases at J, leaving 2 bases unmatched. The CDR3 loop spans 13 amino acids. Here the CDR3 reads CASSLRRGETQYF. CDR3 nucleotide sequence: TGTGCCAGCAGTTTACGCAGGGGGGAGACCCAGTACTTC.

The gene calls are TRBV19 and TRBJ1-4; D is perhaps TRBD1 (6 bases). The V end lost 10 bases, the J end lost 5 bases, and 11 bases lay between the germline ends. This CDR3 contains 12 residues. Germline-derived CDR1 and CDR2 are LNHDA and SQIVND (reference sequence). The CDR3 nucleotides read TGTGCCACAAGCCAGGGGAATGAAAAACTGTTTTTT. Encoded protein: CATSQGNEKLFF.

The chain employs TRBV14 and TRBJ2-5; perhaps TRBD1 as D (6 bases). Per the germline V gene, CDR1 is SGHDN and CDR2 is FVKESK. V gave up 0 bases and J gave up 7 bases, with 12 bases separating them. This CDR3 region has 14 residues. CDR3 loop: CASSQDRGVGTQYF. The CDR3 DNA follows: TGTGCCAGCAGCCAAGACAGGGGCGTTGGGACCCAGTACTTC.

CDR3 coding DNA: TGCGCCAGCAGTTACGGACAGGGGAGCGGGGAGCAGTACTTC. Encoded protein: CASSYGQGSGEQYF. The V call is TRBV5-1, the J call TRBJ2-7; TRBD1 aligns across 9 bases. Germline V gene lookup returns CDR1 SGHRS and CDR2 YFSETQ. This CDR3 has 14 residues. The V gene end was trimmed by 5 bases and the J gene end by 7 bases; junction bases not matched to a gene: 10. Full variable domain (remainder filled in from reference TRBV5-1 and TRBJ2-7): KAGVTQTPRYLIKTRGQQVTLSCSPISGHRSVSWYQQTPGQGLQFLFEYFSETQRNKGNFPGRFSGRQFSNSRSEMNVSTLELGDSALYLCASSYGQGSGEQYFGPGTRLTVT.

The rearrangement links TRBV19 to TRBJ2-5; 11 bases line up with TRBD1. The V gene end was trimmed by 4 bases and the J gene end by 7 bases; junction bases not matched to a gene: 11. Germline CDR1 is LNHDA and CDR2 is SQIVND (reference sequence). The CDR3 loop spans 16 amino acids. CDR3 DNA: TGTGCCAGTAGTAGGGCGGGACAGGGGGTTGGTCGGACCCAGTACTTC. It codes for CASSRAGQGVGRTQYF.

DNA of the CDR3: TGTGCCAGCAGGGATAGCCCTCAGGTACGGGAGACCCAGTACTTC. Translating gives CASRDSPQVRETQYF. The genes are TRBV6-1 and TRBJ2-5; no firm D call. The CDR3 loop spans 15 amino acids. V was cut by 6 bases and J by 5 bases, with 19 bases left in between. CDR1 and CDR2 from the germline V gene are MNHNS and SASEGT.

This chain uses TRBV6-5 with TRBJ2-6; no reliable D call. Deletions cut 0 bases from V and 2 bases from J, with 5 bases between. The germline gives CDR1 MNHEY, CDR2 SVGAGI. This CDR3 is built from 15 residues. CDR3 region: CASSYSDTGANVLTF. The DNA of the CDR3 is TGTGCCAGCAGTTACTCTGACACTGGGGCCAACGTCCTGACTTTC.

This rearrangement joins TRBV29-1 to TRBJ2-1; D call uncertain. CDR3 length equals 13 residues. Trimming removed 4 bases from V and 7 bases from J, with 14 bases in between. The germline CDR1 and CDR2 sequences are SQVTM and ANQGSEA. CDR3 DNA: TGCAGCGTTGTAAAACAAATCGGGAATGAGCAGTTCTTC. It is translated as CSVVKQIGNEQFF.

This clone occurred once. The V call is TRBV18, the J call TRBJ2-2; D ambiguous. The germline CDR1 and CDR2 sequences are KGHSH and LQKENI. The CDR3 sequence is 16 residues long. The V and J ends lost 2 bases and 6 bases respectively, with 16 bases between them. The CDR3 here is CASSPIAEGKPGELFF. CDR3 sequence (DNA): TGTGCCAGCTCACCAATCGCAGAAGGGAAACCCGGGGAGCTGTTTTTT.

The V and J genes are TRBV11-3 and TRBJ2-5; 8 positions match TRBD2. Per germline, CDR1 SGHNT and CDR2 YENEEA. Trimming cost V 2 bases and J 4 bases; bases outside gene matches: 6. The CDR3 sequence is 15 residues long. CDR3 DNA: TGTGCCAGCAGCTTAAAAGCGGGGGTTTTAGAGACCCAGTACTTC. This codes for CASSLKAGVLETQYF. Full variable domain (remainder filled in from reference TRBV11-3 and TRBJ2-5): EAGVVQSPRYKIIEKKQPVAFWCNPISGHNTLYWYLQNLGQGPELLIRYENEEAVDDSQLPKDRFSAERLKGVDSTLKIQPAELGDSAVYLCASSLKAGVLETQYFGPGTRLLVL.

CDR3 coding DNA: TGCGCCAGCAGTGCTCTCAGGGCCACTGAAGCTTTCTTT. Translating it yields CASSALRATEAFF. J is TRBJ1-1 and V is TRBV10-1, with D possibly matching TRBD1 (5 bases). This CDR3 is built from 13 residues. With 4 bases removed from V and 4 bases from J, the gap between germline ends came to 10 bases. The germline CDR1 and CDR2 sequences are WNHNN and SYGVQD (reference sequence).

The V and J genes are TRBV6-1 and TRBJ2-7, with 8 bases identical to TRBD1. The CDR3 length is 13 residues. Germline V CDR1 and CDR2: MNHNS, SASEGT. J lost 5 bases, V lost 6 bases, and 6 bases had no gene match. This chain's CDR3 is CASSRQGSDEQYV. CDR3 bases: TGTGCCAGCAGCCGACAGGGGTCGGACGAGCAGTACGTC.

The chain uses TRBV18 and TRBJ2-7; D might be TRBD1 or TRBD2, each matching 5 bases. The CDR3 length is 12 residues. The V gene's germline CDR1 is KGHSH and CDR2 LQKENI. The V gene lost 3 bases and the J gene lost 3 bases, with 6 bases spanning the gap. The CDR3 reads CASSPGVYEQYF. CDR3 bases: TGTGCCAGCTCACCGGGGGTCTACGAGCAGTACTTC.

V and J are TRBV4-2 and TRBJ1-5, with TRBD1 as a possible D gene (5 bases). CDR1 is LGHNA and CDR2 is YNFKEQ in the germline V gene. This CDR3 is built from 15 residues. V shed 0 bases and J shed 6 bases, with 12 bases lying between them. The CDR3 coding sequence is TGTGCCAGCAGCCAAGATGTGGGGGGAGGTCAGCCCCAGCATTTT. This translates into CASSQDVGGGQPQHF.

Points on this clone: The sample carries other DNA sequences with the same CDR3. The rearrangement uses TRBV5-5 and TRBJ1-6, with 7 bases lining up with TRBD1. The V segment lost 8 bases and the J segment 14 bases; nucleotides outside the gene matches: 16. Per germline, CDR1 SGHKS and CDR2 YYEKEE (reference sequence). The CDR3 length is 14 residues. The CDR3 bases are TGTGCCAGTAGCGATCGGGACAGCGTAAGGTCCCTCCACTTT. Protein product: CASSDRDSVRSLHF.

This clone has a handful of counts. V gene TRBV10-2 combines with J gene TRBJ2-2; D might be TRBD1 (6 bases). V was trimmed by 6 bases and J by 6 bases, leaving 14 bases between them. Germline V lookup: CDR1 WSHSY, CDR2 SAAADI. The CDR3 has 14 residues. The DNA for the CDR3 is TGCGCCAGCAGCATACAGGGAATCGCCGGGGAGCTGTTTTTT. This translates into CASSIQGIAGELFF.

J is TRBJ2-2 and V is TRBV11-2; D not resolved. Trimming stripped 5 bases from V and 1 base from J, with 11 bases between. CDR3 length: 15 amino acids. CDR1 and CDR2 (germline): SGHAT, FQNNGV. The CDR3 nucleotides read TGTGCCAGCAGCCTGGACCCGCGGAACACCGGGGAGCTGTTTTTT. Its translation is CASSLDPRNTGELFF.

This sequence joins TRBV7-9 and TRBJ1-3; TRBD1 might be the D (6 bases). Germline assignment: CDR1 SEHNR and CDR2 FQNEAQ (reference sequence). V was clipped by 5 bases and J by 4 bases, with 12 bases between them. The CDR3 loop spans 14 amino acids. This CDR3 is CASSDYREGNTIYF. The CDR3 bases are TGTGCCAGCAGCGACTACAGGGAAGGAAACACCATATATTTT.

The rearrangement uses TRBV6-5 and TRBJ2-5, with a tentative D call TRBD2 (7 bases). V dropped 2 bases and J dropped 3 bases, with 13 bases sitting between them. The CDR3 is 15 amino acids. Germline CDR1 and CDR2: MNHEY and SVGAGI. The CDR3 here is CASSYGRGTKETQYF. The CDR3, as DNA: TGTGCCAGCAGTTACGGGAGGGGGACTAAAGAGACCCAGTACTTC.

The V gene is TRBV2, the J gene TRBJ1-5; D uncertain. The CDR3 extends over 14 amino acids. CDR1 and CDR2 from the germline V gene are SNHLY and FYNNEI. V lost 2 bases and J 2 bases, leaving 7 bases between the germline ends. The CDR3 region has the DNA TGTGCCAGCAGTGAAAGGGTACGCAATCAGCCCCAGCATTTT. It encodes CASSERVRNQPQHF. The full variable domain, rest sourced from reference TRBV2 and TRBJ1-5, is EPEVTQTPSHQVTQMGQEVILRCVPISNHLYFYWYRQILGQKVEFLVSFYNNEISEKSEIFDDQFSVERPDGSNFTLKIRSTKLEDSAMYFCASSERVRNQPQHFGDGTRLSIL.

V and J are TRBV5-4 and TRBJ2-3, with D perhaps TRBD2 (6 bases). The CDR3 is made up of 19 amino acids. V was shortened by 3 bases and J by 2 bases, with 25 bases between the two germline ends. Germline CDR1 reads SGHNT; CDR2 reads YYREEE (reference sequence). The CDR3 protein is CASSSGNGRGVILTDTQYF. CDR3 in DNA: TGTGCCAGCAGCTCGGGGAACGGGCGGGGAGTAATACTCACAGATACGCAGTATTTT.

The rearrangement joins TRBV7-8 to TRBJ1-2; D unresolved. The CDR3 totals 15 residues. V lost 1 base and J 4 bases, leaving 13 bases between the germline ends. Germline CDR1 SGHVS, CDR2 FQNEAQ. The CDR3 reads CASSLEHVRSYGYTF. The CDR3, as DNA: TGTGCCAGCAGCTTAGAGCACGTCCGATCCTATGGCTACACCTTC.

This clone is a singleton in its sample. The chain carries TRBV11-3 and TRBJ1-1, with D possibly being TRBD1 (6 bases). The CDR3 runs 13 residues. The germline V and J ends were trimmed by 10 bases and 6 bases, with 18 bases remaining between them. Germline V gene lookup returns CDR1 SGHNT and CDR2 YENEEA. CDR3 nucleotides: TGTGCCACCGACAGGCCGGTGTCGCCTGAAGCTTTCTTT. This translates into CATDRPVSPEAFF.

DNA of the CDR3: TGTGCCAGCCTGAGCCCCGGGGGCTCTGGAAACACCATATATTTT. Residues: CASLSPGGSGNTIYF. The chain joins TRBV2 to TRBJ1-3; D possibly corresponds to TRBD1 (5 bases). V was shortened by 8 bases and J by 0 bases, with 14 bases between the two germline ends. Germline loops: CDR1 SNHLY, CDR2 FYNNEI. This CDR3 has 15 residues.